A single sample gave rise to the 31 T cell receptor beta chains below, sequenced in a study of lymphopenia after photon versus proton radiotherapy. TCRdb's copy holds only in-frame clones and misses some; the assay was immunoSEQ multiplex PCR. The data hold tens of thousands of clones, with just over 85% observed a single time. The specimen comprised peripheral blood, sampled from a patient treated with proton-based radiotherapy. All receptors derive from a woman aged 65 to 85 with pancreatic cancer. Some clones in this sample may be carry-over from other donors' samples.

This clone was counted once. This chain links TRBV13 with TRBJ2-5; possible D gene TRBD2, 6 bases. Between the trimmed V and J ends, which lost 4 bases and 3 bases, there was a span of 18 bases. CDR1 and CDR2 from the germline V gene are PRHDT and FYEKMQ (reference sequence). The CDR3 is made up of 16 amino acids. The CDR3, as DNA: TGTGCCAGCAGCTCCGGGGACTTGGGGATAGAAGAGACCCAGTACTTC. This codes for CASSSGDLGIEETQYF.

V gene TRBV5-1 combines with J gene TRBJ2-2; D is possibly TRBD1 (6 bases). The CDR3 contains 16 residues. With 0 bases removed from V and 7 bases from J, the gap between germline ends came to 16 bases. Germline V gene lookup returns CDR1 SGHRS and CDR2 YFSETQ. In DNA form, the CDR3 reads TGCGCCAGCAGCTTGGCCTTGGGCAGGGGAGTCGGGGAGCTGTTTTTT. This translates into CASSLALGRGVGELFF.

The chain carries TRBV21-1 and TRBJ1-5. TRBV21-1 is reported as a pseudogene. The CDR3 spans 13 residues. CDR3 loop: CASGEGSNQPQHF. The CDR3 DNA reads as TGTGCCAGCGGTGAGGGGAGCAATCAGCCCCAGCATTTT.

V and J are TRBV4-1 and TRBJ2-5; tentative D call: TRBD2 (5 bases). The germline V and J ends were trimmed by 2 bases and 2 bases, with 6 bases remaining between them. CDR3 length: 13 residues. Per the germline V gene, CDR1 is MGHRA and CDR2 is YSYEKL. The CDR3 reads CASSQWRQETQYF. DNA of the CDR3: TGCGCCAGCAGCCAATGGAGGCAAGAGACCCAGTACTTC.

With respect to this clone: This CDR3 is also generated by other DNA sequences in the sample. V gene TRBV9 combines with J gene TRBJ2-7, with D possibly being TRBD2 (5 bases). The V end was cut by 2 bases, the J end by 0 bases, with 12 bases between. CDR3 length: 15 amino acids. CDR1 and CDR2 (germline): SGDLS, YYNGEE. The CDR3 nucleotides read TGTGCCAGCAGCGTGGAGGTAGCCCCCTCCTACGAGCAGTACTTC. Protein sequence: CASSVEVAPSYEQYF.

The CDR3 DNA reads as TGCAGCGCCGGACAGAACACTGAAGCTTTCTTT. Protein product: CSAGQNTEAFF. The genes are TRBV29-1 and TRBJ1-1; D may be TRBD1 (5 bases). The CDR3 has 11 residues. Germline CDR1 and CDR2: SQVTM and ANQGSEA. Trimming stripped 7 bases from V and 1 base from J, with 7 bases between.

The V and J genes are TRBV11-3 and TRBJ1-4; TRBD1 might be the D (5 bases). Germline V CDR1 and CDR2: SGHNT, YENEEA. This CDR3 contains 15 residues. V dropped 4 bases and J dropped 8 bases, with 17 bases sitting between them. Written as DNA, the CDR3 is TGTGCCAGCAGCTGGGGACCCTTGGCGGGCGAAAAACTGTTTTTT. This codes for CASSWGPLAGEKLFF.

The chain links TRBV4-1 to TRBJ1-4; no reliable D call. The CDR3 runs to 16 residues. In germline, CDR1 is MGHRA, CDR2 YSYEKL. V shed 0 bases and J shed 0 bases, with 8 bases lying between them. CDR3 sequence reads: CASSQEAYATNEKLFF. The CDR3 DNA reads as TGCGCCAGCAGCCAAGAGGCATATGCAACTAATGAAAAACTGTTTTTT.

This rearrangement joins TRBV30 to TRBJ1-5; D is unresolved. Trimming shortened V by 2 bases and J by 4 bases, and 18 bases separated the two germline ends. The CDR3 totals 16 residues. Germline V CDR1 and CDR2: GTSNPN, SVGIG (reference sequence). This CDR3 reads CAWSRSEGFRNQPQHF. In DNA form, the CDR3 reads TGTGCCTGGAGTCGTTCTGAGGGATTTCGAAATCAGCCCCAGCATTTT.

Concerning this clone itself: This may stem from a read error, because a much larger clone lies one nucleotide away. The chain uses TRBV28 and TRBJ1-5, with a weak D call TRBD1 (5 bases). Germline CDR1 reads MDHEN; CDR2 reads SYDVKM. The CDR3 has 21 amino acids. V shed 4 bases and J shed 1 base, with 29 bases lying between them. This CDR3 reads CASSSLGTGAGRRESNQPQHF. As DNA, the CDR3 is TGTGCCAGCAGTTCCCTGGGGACCGGGGCAGGTAGAAGGGAGAGCAATCAGCCCCAGCATTTT.

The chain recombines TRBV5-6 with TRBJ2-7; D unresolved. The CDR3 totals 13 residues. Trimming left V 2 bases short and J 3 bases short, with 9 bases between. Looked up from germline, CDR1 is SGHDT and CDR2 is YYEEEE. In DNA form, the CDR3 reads TGTGCCAGCAGCTTCGGCTCCCACTACGAGCAGTACTTC. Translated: CASSFGSHYEQYF. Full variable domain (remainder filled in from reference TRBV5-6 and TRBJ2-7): DAGVTQSPTHLIKTRGQQVTLRCSPKSGHDTVSWYQQALGQGPQFIFQYYEEEERQRGNFPDRFSGHQFPNYSSELNVNALLLGDSALYLCASSFGSHYEQYFGPGTRLTVT.

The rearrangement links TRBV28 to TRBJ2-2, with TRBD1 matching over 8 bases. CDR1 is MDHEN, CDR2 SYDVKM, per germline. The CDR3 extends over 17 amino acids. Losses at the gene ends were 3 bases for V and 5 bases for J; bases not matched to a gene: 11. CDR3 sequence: CASSFPLRTGITGELFF. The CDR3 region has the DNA TGTGCCAGCAGTTTCCCACTCCGGACAGGGATAACCGGGGAGCTGTTTTTT.

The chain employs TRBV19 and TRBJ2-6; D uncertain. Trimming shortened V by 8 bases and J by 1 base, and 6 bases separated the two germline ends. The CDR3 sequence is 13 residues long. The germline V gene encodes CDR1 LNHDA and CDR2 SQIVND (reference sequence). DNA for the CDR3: TGTGCCAGTTCTCAGTCTGGGGCCAACGTCCTGACTTTC. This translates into CASSQSGANVLTF.

CDR3 nucleotide sequence: TGTGCCAGCAGCCCTACTAACTCTGGAAACACCATATATTTT. Amino acids: CASSPTNSGNTIYF. The rearrangement links TRBV28 to TRBJ1-3; D is unresolved. The length of the CDR3 is 14 residues. V shed 6 bases and J shed 0 bases, with 9 bases lying between them. Germline-derived CDR1 and CDR2 are MDHEN and SYDVKM.

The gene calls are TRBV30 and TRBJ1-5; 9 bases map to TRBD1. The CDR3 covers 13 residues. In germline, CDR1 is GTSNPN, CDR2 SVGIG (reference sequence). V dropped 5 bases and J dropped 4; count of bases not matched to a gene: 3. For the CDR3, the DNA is TGTGCCTGGGGGGGGACAGGGAATCAGCCCCAGCATTTT. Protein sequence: CAWGGTGNQPQHF.

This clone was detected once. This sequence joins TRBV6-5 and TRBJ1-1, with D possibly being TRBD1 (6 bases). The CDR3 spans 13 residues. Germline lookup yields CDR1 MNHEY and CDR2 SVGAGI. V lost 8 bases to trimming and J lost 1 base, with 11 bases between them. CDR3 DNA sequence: TGTGCCAGCTGGGGGGCCCCGAACACTGAAGCTTTCTTT. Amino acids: CASWGAPNTEAFF.

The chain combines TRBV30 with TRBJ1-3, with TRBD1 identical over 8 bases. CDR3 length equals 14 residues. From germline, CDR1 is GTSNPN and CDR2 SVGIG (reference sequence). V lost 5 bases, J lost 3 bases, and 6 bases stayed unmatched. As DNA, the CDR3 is TGTGCCTGGGGACAGGGAGCTGGTGGAAACACCATATATTTT. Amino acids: CAWGQGAGGNTIYF.

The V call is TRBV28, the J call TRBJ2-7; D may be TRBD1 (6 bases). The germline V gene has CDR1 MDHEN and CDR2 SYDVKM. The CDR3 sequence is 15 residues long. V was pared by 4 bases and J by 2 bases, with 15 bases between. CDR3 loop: CASSSDRQATYEQYF. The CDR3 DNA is TGTGCCAGCAGTTCCGACCGACAGGCCACCTACGAGCAGTACTTC.

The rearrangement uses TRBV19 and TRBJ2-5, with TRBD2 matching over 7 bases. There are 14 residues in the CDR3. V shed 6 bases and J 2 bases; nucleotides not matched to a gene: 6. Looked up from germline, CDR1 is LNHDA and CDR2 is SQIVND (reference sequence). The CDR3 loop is CASRPPGGQETQYF. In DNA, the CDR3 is TGTGCCAGTAGGCCCCCGGGGGGTCAAGAGACCCAGTACTTC.

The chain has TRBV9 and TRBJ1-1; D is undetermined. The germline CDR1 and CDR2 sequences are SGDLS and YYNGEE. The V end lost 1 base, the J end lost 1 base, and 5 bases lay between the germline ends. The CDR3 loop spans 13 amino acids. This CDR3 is CASSVLTNTEAFF. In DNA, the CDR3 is TGTGCCAGCAGCGTACTAACGAACACTGAAGCTTTCTTT.

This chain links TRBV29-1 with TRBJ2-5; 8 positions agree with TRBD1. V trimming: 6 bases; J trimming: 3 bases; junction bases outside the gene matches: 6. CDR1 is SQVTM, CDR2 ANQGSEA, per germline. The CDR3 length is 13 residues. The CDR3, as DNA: TGCAGCGTCCTGACAGGGGTGGAAGAGACCCAGTACTTC. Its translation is CSVLTGVEETQYF.

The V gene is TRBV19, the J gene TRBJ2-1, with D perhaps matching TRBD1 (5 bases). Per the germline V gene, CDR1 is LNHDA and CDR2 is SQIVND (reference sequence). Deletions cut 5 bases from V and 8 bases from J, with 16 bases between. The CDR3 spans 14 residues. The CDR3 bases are TGTGCCAGTAGTTCACCGGGTGGGGCCTATGAGCAGTTCTTC. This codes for CASSSPGGAYEQFF.

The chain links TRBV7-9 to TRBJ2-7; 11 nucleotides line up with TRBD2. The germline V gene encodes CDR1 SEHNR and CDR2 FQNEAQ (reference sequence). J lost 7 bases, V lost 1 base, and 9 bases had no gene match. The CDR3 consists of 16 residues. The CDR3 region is CASSLGFSGGAEEQYF. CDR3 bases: TGTGCCAGCAGCTTAGGTTTTAGCGGGGGGGCAGAAGAGCAGTACTTC.

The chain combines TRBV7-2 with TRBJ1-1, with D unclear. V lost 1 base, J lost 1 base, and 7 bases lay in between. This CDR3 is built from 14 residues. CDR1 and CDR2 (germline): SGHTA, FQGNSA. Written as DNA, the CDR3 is TGTGCCAGCAGCTTAGTTTCCACGAACACTGAAGCTTTCTTT. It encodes CASSLVSTNTEAFF.

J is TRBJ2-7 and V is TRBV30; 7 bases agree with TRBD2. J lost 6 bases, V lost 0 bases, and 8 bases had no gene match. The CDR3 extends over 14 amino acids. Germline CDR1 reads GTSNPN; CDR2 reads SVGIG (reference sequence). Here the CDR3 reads CAWSVRRERSEQYF. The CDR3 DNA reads TGTGCCTGGAGTGTTAGGCGGGAGAGGAGCGAGCAGTACTTC.

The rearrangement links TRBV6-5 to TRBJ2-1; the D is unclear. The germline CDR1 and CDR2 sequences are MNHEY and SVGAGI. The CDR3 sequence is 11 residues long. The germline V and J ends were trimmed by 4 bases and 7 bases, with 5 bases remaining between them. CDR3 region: CASSSPNEQFF. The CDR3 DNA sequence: TGTGCCAGCAGTTCTCCGAATGAGCAGTTCTTC.

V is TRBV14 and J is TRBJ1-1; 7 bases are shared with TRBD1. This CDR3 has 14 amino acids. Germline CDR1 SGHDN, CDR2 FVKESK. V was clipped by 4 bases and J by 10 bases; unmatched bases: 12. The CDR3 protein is CASSPTFEGTAAFF. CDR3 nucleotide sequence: TGTGCCAGCAGCCCGACCTTCGAAGGGACAGCAGCTTTCTTT.

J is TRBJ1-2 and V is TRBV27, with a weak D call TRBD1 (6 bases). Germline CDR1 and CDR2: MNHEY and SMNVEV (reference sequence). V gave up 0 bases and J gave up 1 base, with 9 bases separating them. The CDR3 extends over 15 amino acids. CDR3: CASSLSGGLNYGYTF. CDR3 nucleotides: TGTGCCAGCAGTTTATCCGGGGGCCTTAACTATGGCTACACCTTC.

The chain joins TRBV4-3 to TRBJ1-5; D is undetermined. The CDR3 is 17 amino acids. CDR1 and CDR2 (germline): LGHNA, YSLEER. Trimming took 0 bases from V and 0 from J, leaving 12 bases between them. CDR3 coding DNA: TGCGCCAGCAGCCAAGATGTAAGGCAGGATAGCAATCAGCCCCAGCATTTT. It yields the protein CASSQDVRQDSNQPQHF.

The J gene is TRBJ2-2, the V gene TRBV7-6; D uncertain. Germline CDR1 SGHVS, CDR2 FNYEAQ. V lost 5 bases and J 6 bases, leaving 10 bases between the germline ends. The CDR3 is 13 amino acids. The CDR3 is CASSPDVPGELFF. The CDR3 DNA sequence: TGTGCCAGCAGCCCGGACGTCCCCGGGGAGCTGTTTTTT.

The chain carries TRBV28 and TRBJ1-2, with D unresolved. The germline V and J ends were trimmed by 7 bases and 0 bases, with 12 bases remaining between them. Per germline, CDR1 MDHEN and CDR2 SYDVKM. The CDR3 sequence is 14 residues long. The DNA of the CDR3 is TGTGCCAGCAATATAGGGTCCCCTAACTATGGCTACACCTTC. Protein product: CASNIGSPNYGYTF.